Listed below are T cell receptor beta chains from one sample, sequenced in a study of blood T cell repertoires in COVID-19. Data came from immunoSEQ multiplex PCR; TCRdb stores just in-frame clones and leaves some out. In the table there are 50,000 to 75,000 clones, over 60% of which are singletons. Sequencing input: peripheral blood. These receptors were taken from a human donor in a cohort sampled during active COVID-19. CDR3s include the opening cysteine and the closing phenylalanine or tryptophan. The order of the fields is D gene, clone size, J gene, V gene, CDR3 protein, CDR3 DNA. The D gene is left open where the match is weak. Clone size is not always given. Where it is, it says once, few, many or a class for expanded clones.

d_gene: NA
abundance: few
j_gene: TRBJ1-2
v_gene: TRBV12-3/TRBV12-4
CDR3aa: CASSLARGGYTF
CDR3nt: TGTGCCAGCAGTTTAGCCAGGGGTGGCTACACCTTC

d_gene: TRBD1
abundance: few
j_gene: TRBJ2-5
v_gene: TRBV14
CDR3aa: CASSLGQGQETQYF
CDR3nt: TGTGCCAGCAGCCTTGGACAGGGACAAGAGACCCAGTACTTC

d_gene: TRBD2
abundance: NA
j_gene: TRBJ2-3
v_gene: TRBV5-6
CDR3aa: CASSSGLAGGRSTDTQYF
CDR3nt: TGTGCCAGCAGCTCCGGACTAGCGGGGGGGCGGAGCACAGATACGCAGTATTTT

d_gene: TRBD1
abundance: NA
j_gene: TRBJ1-4
v_gene: TRBV2
CDR3aa: CASRIRQGKGNEKLFF
CDR3nt: TGTGCCAGCAGAATTCGACAGGGGAAAGGGAATGAAAAACTGTTTTTT

d_gene: TRBD2
abundance: NA
j_gene: TRBJ2-1
v_gene: TRBV6-2/TRBV6-3
CDR3aa: CASSLGTSHNEQFF
CDR3nt: TGTGCCAGCAGTCTGGGGACTAGCCACAATGAGCAGTTCTTC

d_gene: TRBD2
abundance: NA
j_gene: TRBJ2-5
v_gene: TRBV5-1
CDR3aa: CASSAKASGGASETQYF
CDR3nt: TGCGCCAGCAGCGCAAAAGCTAGCGGGGGGGCGTCGGAGACCCAGTACTTC

d_gene: TRBD1
abundance: NA
j_gene: TRBJ2-3
v_gene: TRBV18
CDR3aa: CASSPGTGNTDTQYF
CDR3nt: TGTGCCAGCTCACCCGGGACAGGAAACACAGATACGCAGTATTTT

d_gene: TRBD1
abundance: NA
j_gene: TRBJ1-1
v_gene: TRBV5-1
CDR3aa: CASSNQQGVGNTEAFF
CDR3nt: TGCGCCAGCAGCAATCAACAGGGGGTTGGGAACACTGAAGCTTTCTTT

d_gene: NA
abundance: NA
j_gene: TRBJ2-7
v_gene: TRBV4-3
CDR3aa: CASSQAYSDEQYF
CDR3nt: TGCGCCAGCAGCCAGGCCTATAGCGACGAGCAGTACTTC

d_gene: TRBD1
abundance: NA
j_gene: TRBJ2-6
v_gene: TRBV3-1/TRBV3-2
CDR3aa: CASSRSNRGRPGANVLTF
CDR3nt: TGTGCCAGCAGCCGGTCGAACAGGGGAAGGCCTGGGGCCAACGTCCTGACTTTC

d_gene: TRBD2
abundance: few
j_gene: TRBJ2-1
v_gene: TRBV5-6
CDR3aa: CASSLRLAGDNEQFF
CDR3nt: TGTGCCAGCAGCTTGCGCCTAGCGGGGGACAATGAGCAGTTCTTC

d_gene: TRBD1
abundance: NA
j_gene: TRBJ1-2
v_gene: TRBV30
CDR3aa: CAWRPRDRGPNYGYTF
CDR3nt: TGTGCCTGGCGTCCCCGGGACAGGGGCCCTAACTATGGCTACACCTTC

d_gene: TRBD2
abundance: NA
j_gene: TRBJ2-5
v_gene: TRBV5-1
CDR3aa: CASRGLAEETQYF
CDR3nt: TGCGCCAGCCGGGGACTAGCGGAAGAGACCCAGTACTTC

d_gene: NA
abundance: NA
j_gene: TRBJ1-6
v_gene: TRBV7-9
CDR3aa: CASSLAQGGNSPLHF
CDR3nt: TGTGCCAGCAGCTTAGCGCAGGGAGGCAATTCACCCCTCCACTTT

d_gene: NA
abundance: NA
j_gene: TRBJ1-1
v_gene: TRBV7-9
CDR3aa: CASSLAGGGEAFF
CDR3nt: TGTGCCAGCAGCTTAGCTGGGGGAGGTGAAGCTTTCTTT

d_gene: NA
abundance: NA
j_gene: TRBJ1-5
v_gene: TRBV7-2
CDR3aa: CASSLAAVNQPQHF
CDR3nt: TGTGCCAGCAGCTTAGCGGCTGTAAATCAGCCCCAGCATTTT

d_gene: NA
abundance: NA
j_gene: TRBJ1-1
v_gene: TRBV5-1
CDR3aa: CASSLARGVRNMNTEAFF
CDR3nt: TGCGCCAGCAGCTTGGCCCGGGGTGTTCGGAACATGAACACTGAAGCTTTCTTT

d_gene: TRBD1
abundance: few
j_gene: TRBJ1-3
v_gene: TRBV7-3
CDR3aa: CASSRTGSGNTIYF
CDR3nt: TGTGCCAGCAGCAGGACAGGTTCTGGAAACACCATATATTTT

d_gene: TRBD1
abundance: few
j_gene: TRBJ2-7
v_gene: TRBV27
CDR3aa: CASSLSGTGGGISEQYF
CDR3nt: TGTGCCAGCAGTTTATCGGGGACAGGGGGCGGAATTTCCGAGCAGTACTTC

d_gene: NA
abundance: NA
j_gene: TRBJ2-6
v_gene: TRBV6-1
CDR3aa: CASSVAGNPRFGANVLTF
CDR3nt: TGTGCCAGCAGTGTTGCGGGGAACCCCCGGTTTGGGGCCAACGTCCTGACTTTC

d_gene: NA
abundance: NA
j_gene: TRBJ1-2
v_gene: TRBV5-4
CDR3aa: CASSLGVGYTF
CDR3nt: TGTGCCAGCAGCTTGGGCGTCGGCTACACCTTC

d_gene: NA
abundance: NA
j_gene: TRBJ2-2
v_gene: TRBV7-2
CDR3aa: CASSFRTGELFF
CDR3nt: TGTGCCAGCAGCTTCCGCACCGGGGAGCTGTTTTTT

d_gene: TRBD1
abundance: NA
j_gene: TRBJ1-5
v_gene: TRBV19
CDR3aa: CASTKDRVTINQPQHF
CDR3nt: TGTGCCAGTACCAAAGACAGGGTTACGATTAATCAGCCCCAGCATTTT

d_gene: TRBD1
abundance: NA
j_gene: TRBJ1-4
v_gene: TRBV25-1
CDR3aa: CASSYLTGGSGEKLFF
CDR3nt: TGTGCCAGCAGTTACCTGACAGGGGGCTCGGGGGAAAAACTGTTTTTT

d_gene: NA
abundance: once
j_gene: TRBJ1-2
v_gene: TRBV6-5
CDR3aa: CASSYSIYGYGYTF
CDR3nt: TGTGCCAGCAGTTACTCGATATACGGGTATGGCTACACCTTC

d_gene: NA
abundance: NA
j_gene: TRBJ2-1
v_gene: TRBV19
CDR3aa: CASSPDGVYNEQFF
CDR3nt: TGTGCCAGTAGTCCCGACGGAGTTTACAATGAGCAGTTCTTC

d_gene: NA
abundance: NA
j_gene: TRBJ1-5
v_gene: TRBV30
CDR3aa: CAWSGGRTVNQPQHF
CDR3nt: TGTGCCTGGAGTGGAGGAAGGACAGTTAATCAGCCCCAGCATTTT

d_gene: TRBD2
abundance: NA
j_gene: TRBJ2-4
v_gene: TRBV6-5
CDR3aa: CASSASGGLDIQYF
CDR3nt: TGTGCCAGCAGCGCTAGCGGGGGGTTAGACATTCAGTACTTC

d_gene: TRBD1
abundance: NA
j_gene: TRBJ1-5
v_gene: TRBV18
CDR3aa: CASSQGGGGQPQHF
CDR3nt: TGTGCCAGCTCGCAAGGAGGGGGCGGTCAGCCCCAGCATTTT

d_gene: TRBD2
abundance: NA
j_gene: TRBJ2-2
v_gene: TRBV12-5
CDR3aa: CASGLVFSLAGPGELFF
CDR3nt: TGTGCTAGTGGTTTGGTATTTTCGTTAGCGGGGCCCGGGGAGCTGTTTTTT

d_gene: NA
abundance: NA
j_gene: TRBJ1-2
v_gene: TRBV5-4
CDR3aa: CASSLVPNYGYTF
CDR3nt: TGTGCCAGCAGCTTGGTCCCCAATTATGGCTACACCTTC

d_gene: NA
abundance: NA
j_gene: TRBJ1-2
v_gene: TRBV4-1
CDR3aa: CASSQVARENYGYTF
CDR3nt: TGCGCCAGCAGCCAAGTCGCCAGGGAAAACTATGGCTACACCTTC

d_gene: NA
abundance: few
j_gene: TRBJ1-3
v_gene: TRBV6-5
CDR3aa: CASSDGVSGNTIYF
CDR3nt: TGTGCCAGCAGCGACGGGGTGTCTGGAAACACCATATATTTT

d_gene: TRBD2
abundance: many
j_gene: TRBJ2-5
v_gene: TRBV7-2
CDR3aa: CASSFRRGGGETQYF
CDR3nt: TGTGCCAGCAGCTTTCGGCGGGGGGGCGGGGAGACCCAGTACTTC

d_gene: TRBD1
abundance: NA
j_gene: TRBJ1-2
v_gene: TRBV19
CDR3aa: CASSGDREYGYTF
CDR3nt: TGTGCCAGTAGTGGGGACAGGGAGTATGGCTACACCTTC

d_gene: NA
abundance: NA
j_gene: TRBJ2-5
v_gene: TRBV2
CDR3aa: CASSGTEQETQYF
CDR3nt: TGTGCCAGCAGTGGGACAGAGCAAGAGACCCAGTACTTC

d_gene: NA
abundance: NA
j_gene: TRBJ1-2
v_gene: TRBV19
CDR3aa: CASTQRDGTAYGYTF
CDR3nt: TGTGCCAGTACTCAGCGCGACGGTACTGCTTATGGCTACACCTTC

d_gene: TRBD2
abundance: few
j_gene: TRBJ2-5
v_gene: TRBV7-9
CDR3aa: CASSLGLAGQETQYF
CDR3nt: TGTGCCAGCAGCTTGGGCCTAGCGGGGCAAGAGACCCAGTACTTC

d_gene: NA
abundance: NA
j_gene: TRBJ1-1
v_gene: TRBV5-1
CDR3aa: CASSSNLDSEAFF
CDR3nt: TGCGCCAGCAGCTCAAATTTGGACAGTGAAGCTTTCTTT

d_gene: NA
abundance: NA
j_gene: TRBJ2-2
v_gene: TRBV11-1
CDR3aa: CASSLARGGELFF
CDR3nt: TGTGCCAGCAGCTTAGCGCGGGGAGGGGAGCTGTTTTTT

d_gene: TRBD2
abundance: medium-sized
j_gene: TRBJ2-1
v_gene: TRBV7-8
CDR3aa: CASSAGRGVSYNEQFF
CDR3nt: TGTGCCAGCAGCGCAGGACGGGGGGTCTCCTACAATGAGCAGTTCTTC

d_gene: NA
abundance: NA
j_gene: TRBJ1-4
v_gene: TRBV2
CDR3aa: CASNRQATNEKLFF
CDR3nt: TGTGCCAGCAACAGACAGGCAACTAATGAAAAACTGTTTTTT

d_gene: NA
abundance: NA
j_gene: TRBJ1-6
v_gene: TRBV19
CDR3aa: CASKDLAGDNSPLHF
CDR3nt: TGTGCCAGTAAAGACCTGGCGGGAGATAATTCACCCCTCCACTTT

d_gene: TRBD1
abundance: NA
j_gene: TRBJ2-2
v_gene: TRBV18
CDR3aa: CASSLNSPGQGFLTGELFF
CDR3nt: TGTGCCAGCTCACTGAACTCGCCGGGACAGGGCTTTTTAACCGGGGAGCTGTTTTTT

d_gene: NA
abundance: NA
j_gene: TRBJ1-3
v_gene: TRBV10-2
CDR3aa: CASPPSSFSGNTIYF
CDR3nt: TGCGCCAGCCCCCCCTCCAGTTTCTCTGGAAACACCATATATTTT

d_gene: NA
abundance: few
j_gene: TRBJ1-6
v_gene: TRBV7-9
CDR3aa: CASSSEGAGSPLHF
CDR3nt: TGTGCCAGCAGCTCTGAAGGGGCAGGATCACCCCTCCACTTT

d_gene: TRBD2
abundance: NA
j_gene: TRBJ2-2
v_gene: TRBV13
CDR3aa: CASSTPTPSGEGELFF
CDR3nt: TGTGCCAGCAGCACACCAACCCCTAGCGGGGAGGGGGAGCTGTTTTTT

d_gene: TRBD1
abundance: NA
j_gene: TRBJ1-6
v_gene: TRBV6-1
CDR3aa: CASSERQGNSPLHF
CDR3nt: TGTGCCAGCAGTGAAAGACAGGGTAATTCACCCCTCCACTTT

d_gene: TRBD1
abundance: NA
j_gene: TRBJ2-5
v_gene: TRBV3-1/TRBV3-2
CDR3aa: CASSQWARNRGQGRETQYF
CDR3nt: TGTGCCAGCAGCCAATGGGCTCGAAATCGAGGACAGGGCCGAGAGACCCAGTACTTC

d_gene: TRBD1
abundance: NA
j_gene: TRBJ1-1
v_gene: TRBV14
CDR3aa: CASSQLQGTTEAFF
CDR3nt: TGTGCCAGCAGCCAACTACAGGGGACCACTGAAGCTTTCTTT

d_gene: NA
abundance: NA
j_gene: TRBJ1-4
v_gene: TRBV28
CDR3aa: CASRGGGRVEKLFF
CDR3nt: TGTGCCAGCCGCGGGGGGGGGCGCGTTGAAAAACTGTTTTTT

d_gene: NA
abundance: NA
j_gene: TRBJ1-1
v_gene: TRBV19
CDR3aa: CASISVQEAFF
CDR3nt: TGTGCCAGTATCTCGGTCCAAGAAGCTTTCTTT

d_gene: NA
abundance: NA
j_gene: TRBJ2-1
v_gene: TRBV12-5
CDR3aa: CASGWSDFRGANNEQFF
CDR3nt: TGTGCTAGTGGTTGGTCCGACTTCAGGGGGGCCAACAATGAGCAGTTCTTC